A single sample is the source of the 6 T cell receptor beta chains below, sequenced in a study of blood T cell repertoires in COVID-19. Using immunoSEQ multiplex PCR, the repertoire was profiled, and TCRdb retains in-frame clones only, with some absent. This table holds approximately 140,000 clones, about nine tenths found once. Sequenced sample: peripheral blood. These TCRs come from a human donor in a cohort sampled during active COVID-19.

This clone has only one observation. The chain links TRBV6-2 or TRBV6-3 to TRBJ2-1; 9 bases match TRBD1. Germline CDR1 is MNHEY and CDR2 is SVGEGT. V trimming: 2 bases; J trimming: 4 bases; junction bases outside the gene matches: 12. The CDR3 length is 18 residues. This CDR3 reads CASSYTLRHGTGYNEQFF. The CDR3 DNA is TGTGCCAGCAGTTACACATTACGGCACGGGACAGGGTACAATGAGCAGTTCTTC.

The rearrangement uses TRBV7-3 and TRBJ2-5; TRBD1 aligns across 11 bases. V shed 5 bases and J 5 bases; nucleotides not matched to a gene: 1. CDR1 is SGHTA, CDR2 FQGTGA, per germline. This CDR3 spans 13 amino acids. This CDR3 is CASSRDRGETQYF. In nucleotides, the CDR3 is TGTGCCAGCAGCCGGGACAGGGGGGAGACCCAGTACTTC.

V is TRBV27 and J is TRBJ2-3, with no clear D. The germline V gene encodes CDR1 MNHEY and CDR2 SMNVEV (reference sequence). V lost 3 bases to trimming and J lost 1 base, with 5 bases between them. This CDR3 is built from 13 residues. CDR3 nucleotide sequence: TGTGCCAGCAGTTTGACTCGCACAGATACGCAGTATTTT. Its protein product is CASSLTRTDTQYF.

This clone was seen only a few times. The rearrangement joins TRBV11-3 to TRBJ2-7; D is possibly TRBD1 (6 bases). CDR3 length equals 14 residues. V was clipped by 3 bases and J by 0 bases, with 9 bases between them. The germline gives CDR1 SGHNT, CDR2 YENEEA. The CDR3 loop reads CASSLGHSSYEQYF. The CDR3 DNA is TGTGCCAGCAGCTTGGGACACAGCTCCTACGAGCAGTACTTC.

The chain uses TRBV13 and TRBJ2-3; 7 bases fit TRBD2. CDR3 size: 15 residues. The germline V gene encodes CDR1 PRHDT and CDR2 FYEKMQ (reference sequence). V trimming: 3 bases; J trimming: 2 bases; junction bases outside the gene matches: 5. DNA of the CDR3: TGTGCCAGCAGCTTTACGAGCGGGGCCACAGATACGCAGTATTTT. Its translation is CASSFTSGATDTQYF. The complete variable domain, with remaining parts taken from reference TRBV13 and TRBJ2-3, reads AAGVIQSPRHLIKEKRETATLKCYPIPRHDTVYWYQQGPGQDPQFLISFYEKMQSDKGSIPDRFSAQQFSDYHSELNMSSLELGDSALYFCASSFTSGATDTQYFGPGTRLTVL.

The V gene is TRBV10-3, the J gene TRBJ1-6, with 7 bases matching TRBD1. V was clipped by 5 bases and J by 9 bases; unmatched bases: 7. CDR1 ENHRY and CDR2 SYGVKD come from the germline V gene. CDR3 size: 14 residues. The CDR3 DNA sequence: TGTGCCATCAGTACCGGGACAGATGGTTCACCCCTCCACTTT. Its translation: CAISTGTDGSPLHF.